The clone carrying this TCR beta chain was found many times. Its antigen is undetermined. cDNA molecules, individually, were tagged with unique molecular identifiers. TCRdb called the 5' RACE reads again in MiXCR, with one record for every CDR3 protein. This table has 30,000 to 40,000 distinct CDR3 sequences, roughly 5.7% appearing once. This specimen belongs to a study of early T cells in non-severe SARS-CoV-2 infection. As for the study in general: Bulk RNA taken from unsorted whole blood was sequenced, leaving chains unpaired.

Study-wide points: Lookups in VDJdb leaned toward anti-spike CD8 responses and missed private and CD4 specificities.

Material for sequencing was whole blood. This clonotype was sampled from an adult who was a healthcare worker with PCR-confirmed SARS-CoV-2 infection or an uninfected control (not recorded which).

The CDR3 DNA reads TGTGCCAGCAGTGATAAGAGCGGGAGCCCCTACGAGCAGTACTTC. As protein: CASSDKSGSPYEQYF. The genes are TRBV28 and TRBJ2-7; 8 bases fit TRBD2. Germline V CDR1 and CDR2: MDHEN, SYDVKM. The CDR3 sequence is 15 residues long. With V trimmed by 5 bases and J by 2 bases, 8 bases remained unmatched.